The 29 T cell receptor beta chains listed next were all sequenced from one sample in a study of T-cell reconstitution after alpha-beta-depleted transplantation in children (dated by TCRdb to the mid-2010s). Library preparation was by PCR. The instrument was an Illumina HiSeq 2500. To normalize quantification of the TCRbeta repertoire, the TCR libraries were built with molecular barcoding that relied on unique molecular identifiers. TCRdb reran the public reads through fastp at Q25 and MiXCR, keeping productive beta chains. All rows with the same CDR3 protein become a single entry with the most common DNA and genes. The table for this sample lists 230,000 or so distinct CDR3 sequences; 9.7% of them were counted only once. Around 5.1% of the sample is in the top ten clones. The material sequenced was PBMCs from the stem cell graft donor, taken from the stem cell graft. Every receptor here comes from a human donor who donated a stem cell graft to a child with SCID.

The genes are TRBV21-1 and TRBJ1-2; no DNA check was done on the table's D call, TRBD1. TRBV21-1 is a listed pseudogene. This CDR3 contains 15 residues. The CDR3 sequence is CASSKILGQDYGYTF. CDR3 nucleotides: TGTGCCAGCAGCAAAATCTTAGGACAAGACTATGGCTACACCTTC.

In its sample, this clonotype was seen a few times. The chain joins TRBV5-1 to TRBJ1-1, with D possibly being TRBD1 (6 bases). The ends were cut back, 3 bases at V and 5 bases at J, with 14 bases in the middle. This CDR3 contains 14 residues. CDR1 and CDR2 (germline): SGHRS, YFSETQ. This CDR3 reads CASSYLTGNTEAFF. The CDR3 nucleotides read TGCGCCAGCAGCTACCTAACAGGGAATACTGAAGCTTTCTTT.

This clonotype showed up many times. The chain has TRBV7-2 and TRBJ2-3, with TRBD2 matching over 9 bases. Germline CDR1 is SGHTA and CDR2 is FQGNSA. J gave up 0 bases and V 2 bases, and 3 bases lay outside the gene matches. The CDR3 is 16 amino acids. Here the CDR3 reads CASSLMLAGSTDTQYF. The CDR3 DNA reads TGTGCCAGCAGCTTAATGCTAGCGGGGAGCACAGATACGCAGTATTTT.

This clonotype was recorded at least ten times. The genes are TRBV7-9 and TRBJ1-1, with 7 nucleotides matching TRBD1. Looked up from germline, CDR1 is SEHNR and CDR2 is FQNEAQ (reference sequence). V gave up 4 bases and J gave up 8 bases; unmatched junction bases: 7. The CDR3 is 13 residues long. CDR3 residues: CASSSTLDREAFF. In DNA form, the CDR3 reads TGTGCCAGCAGCTCGACCTTGGACAGGGAAGCTTTCTTT.

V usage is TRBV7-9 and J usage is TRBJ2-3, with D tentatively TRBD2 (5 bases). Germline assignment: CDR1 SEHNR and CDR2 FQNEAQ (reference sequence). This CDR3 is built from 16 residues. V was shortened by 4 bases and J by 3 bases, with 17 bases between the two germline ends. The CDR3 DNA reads TGTGCCAGCAGCTCCTACCCGTTCGGCGGGACAGATACGCAGTATTTT. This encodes CASSSYPFGGTDTQYF.

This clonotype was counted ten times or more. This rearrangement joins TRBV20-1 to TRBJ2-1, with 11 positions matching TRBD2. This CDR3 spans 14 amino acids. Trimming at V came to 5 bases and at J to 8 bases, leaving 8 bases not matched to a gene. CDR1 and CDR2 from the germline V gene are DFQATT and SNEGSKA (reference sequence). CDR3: CSAPFTSGGDEQFF. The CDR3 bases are TGCAGTGCTCCATTCACTAGCGGGGGCGATGAGCAGTTCTTC.

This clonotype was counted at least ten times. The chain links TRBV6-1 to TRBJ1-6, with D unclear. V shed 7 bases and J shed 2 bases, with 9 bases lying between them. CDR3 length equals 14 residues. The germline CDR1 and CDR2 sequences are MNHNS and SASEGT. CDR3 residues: CASKSGTYNSPLHF. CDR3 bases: TGTGCCAGCAAGTCGGGAACCTATAATTCACCCCTCCACTTT.

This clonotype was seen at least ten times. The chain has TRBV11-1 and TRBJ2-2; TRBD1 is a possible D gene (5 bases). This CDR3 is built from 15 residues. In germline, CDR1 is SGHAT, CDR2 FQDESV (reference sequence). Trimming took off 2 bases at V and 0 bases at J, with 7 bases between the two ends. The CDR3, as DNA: TGTGCCAGCAGCTTAAGGACACCGAACACCGGGGAGCTGTTTTTT. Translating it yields CASSLRTPNTGELFF.

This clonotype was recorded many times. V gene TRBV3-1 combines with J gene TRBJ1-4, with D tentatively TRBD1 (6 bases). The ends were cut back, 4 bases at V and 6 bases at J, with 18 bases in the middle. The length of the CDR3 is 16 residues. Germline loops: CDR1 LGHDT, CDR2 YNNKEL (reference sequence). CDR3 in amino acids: CASSLQRTDQYEKLFF. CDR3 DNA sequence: TGTGCCAGCAGCCTTCAACGGACAGACCAATATGAAAAACTGTTTTTT. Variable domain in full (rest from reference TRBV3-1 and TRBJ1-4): DTAVSQTPKYLVTQMGNDKSIKCEQNLGHDTMYWYKQDSKKFLKIMFSYNNKELIINETVPNRFSPKSPDKAHLNLHINSLELGDSAVYFCASSLQRTDQYEKLFFGSGTQLSVL.

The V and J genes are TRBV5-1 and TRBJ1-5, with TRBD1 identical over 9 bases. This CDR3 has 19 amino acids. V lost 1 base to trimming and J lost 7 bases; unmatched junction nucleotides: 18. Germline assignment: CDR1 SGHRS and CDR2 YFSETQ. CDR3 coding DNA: TGCGCCAGCAGCTTGTTCCCCGGCGGACAGGGGCGGCCAAAACAGCCCCAGCATTTT. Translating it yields CASSLFPGGQGRPKQPQHF.

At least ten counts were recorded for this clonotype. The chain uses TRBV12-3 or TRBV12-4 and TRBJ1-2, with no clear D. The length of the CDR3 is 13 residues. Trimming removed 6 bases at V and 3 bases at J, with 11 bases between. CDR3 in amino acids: CASSIYGDYGYTF. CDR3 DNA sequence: TGTGCCAGCAGCATCTACGGGGACTATGGCTACACCTTC.

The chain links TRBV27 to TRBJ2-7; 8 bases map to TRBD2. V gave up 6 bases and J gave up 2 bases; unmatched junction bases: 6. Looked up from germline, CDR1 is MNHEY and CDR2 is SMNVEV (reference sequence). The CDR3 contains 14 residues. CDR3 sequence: CASSSRGGPYEQYF. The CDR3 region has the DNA TGTGCCAGCAGCTCTCGGGGGGGCCCCTACGAGCAGTACTTC.

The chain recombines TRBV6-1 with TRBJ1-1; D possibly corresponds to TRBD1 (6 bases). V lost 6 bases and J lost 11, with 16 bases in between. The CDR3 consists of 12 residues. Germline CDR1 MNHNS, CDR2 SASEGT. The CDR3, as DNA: TGTGCCAGCAGCTTGACTCAGGGGAAGGCTTTCTTT. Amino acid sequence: CASSLTQGKAFF.

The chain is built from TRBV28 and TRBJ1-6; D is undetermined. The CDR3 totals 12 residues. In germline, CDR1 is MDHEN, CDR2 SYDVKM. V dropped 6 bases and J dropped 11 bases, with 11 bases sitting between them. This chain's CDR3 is CASRGSNAPLHF. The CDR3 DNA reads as TGTGCCAGCAGGGGATCAAACGCACCCCTCCACTTT.

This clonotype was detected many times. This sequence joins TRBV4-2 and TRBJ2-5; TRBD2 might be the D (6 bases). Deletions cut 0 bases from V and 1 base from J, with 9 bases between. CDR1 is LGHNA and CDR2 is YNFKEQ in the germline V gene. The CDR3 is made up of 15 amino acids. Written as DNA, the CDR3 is TGTGCCAGCAGCCAAGATCGCGGGGCCCAAGAGACCCAGTACTTC. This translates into CASSQDRGAQETQYF.

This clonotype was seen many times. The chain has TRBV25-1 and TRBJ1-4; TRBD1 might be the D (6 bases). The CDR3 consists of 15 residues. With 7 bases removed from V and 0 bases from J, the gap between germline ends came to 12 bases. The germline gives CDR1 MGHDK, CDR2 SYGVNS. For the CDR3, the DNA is TGTGCCAGCACGGGGGACATTGCAACTAATGAAAAACTGTTTTTT. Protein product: CASTGDIATNEKLFF.

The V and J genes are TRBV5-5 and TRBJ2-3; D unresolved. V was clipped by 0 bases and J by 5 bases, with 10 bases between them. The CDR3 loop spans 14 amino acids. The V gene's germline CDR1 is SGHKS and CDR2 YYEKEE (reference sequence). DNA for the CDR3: TGTGCCAGCAGCTTGGGAGCGAGAGGAGATACGCAGTATTTT. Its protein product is CASSLGARGDTQYF.

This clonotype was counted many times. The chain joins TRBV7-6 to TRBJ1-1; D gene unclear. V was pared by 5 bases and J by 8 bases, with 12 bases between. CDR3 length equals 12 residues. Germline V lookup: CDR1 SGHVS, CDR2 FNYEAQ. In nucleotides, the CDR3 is TGTGCCAGCAGCCCGAGCCGTTCGGAAGCTTTCTTT. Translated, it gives CASSPSRSEAFF.

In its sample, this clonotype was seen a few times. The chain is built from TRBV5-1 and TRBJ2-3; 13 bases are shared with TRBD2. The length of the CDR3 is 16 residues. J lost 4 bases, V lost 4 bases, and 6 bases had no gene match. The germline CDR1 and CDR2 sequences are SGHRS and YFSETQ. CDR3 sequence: CASSRTSGGEADTQYF. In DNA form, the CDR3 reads TGCGCCAGCAGCCGAACTAGCGGGGGGGAGGCAGATACGCAGTATTTT.

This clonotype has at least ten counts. The CDR3 DNA sequence: TGCAGTGCTAGACTACTAGCGGGGGGCCCCTCCTACAATGAGCAGTTCTTC. As protein: CSARLLAGGPSYNEQFF. The chain employs TRBV20-1 and TRBJ2-1; 12 bases are shared with TRBD2. Germline CDR1 reads DFQATT; CDR2 reads SNEGSKA (reference sequence). The CDR3 is 17 amino acids. V shed 2 bases and J 0 bases; nucleotides not matched to a gene: 5.

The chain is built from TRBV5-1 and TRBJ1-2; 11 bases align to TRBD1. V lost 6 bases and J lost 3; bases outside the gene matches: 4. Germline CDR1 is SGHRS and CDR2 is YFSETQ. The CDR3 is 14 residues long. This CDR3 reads CASNWDRGDYGYTF. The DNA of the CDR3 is TGCGCCAGCAACTGGGACAGGGGGGACTATGGCTACACCTTC. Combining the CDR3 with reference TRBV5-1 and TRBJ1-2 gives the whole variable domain KAGVTQTPRYLIKTRGQQVTLSCSPISGHRSVSWYQQTPGQGLQFLFEYFSETQRNKGNFPGRFSGRQFSNSRSEMNVSTLELGDSALYLCASNWDRGDYGYTFGSGTRLTVV.

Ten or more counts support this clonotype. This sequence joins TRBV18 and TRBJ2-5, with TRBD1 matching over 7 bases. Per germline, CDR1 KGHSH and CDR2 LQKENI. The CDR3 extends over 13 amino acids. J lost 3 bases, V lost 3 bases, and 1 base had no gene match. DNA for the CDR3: TGTGCCAGCTCACCTGACAGGGAAGAGACCCAGTACTTC. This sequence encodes CASSPDREETQYF.

CDR3 in DNA: TGCGCCAGCAGCTTGATGGCTATCCAAGACTTCAATCAGCCCCAGCATTTT. It codes for CASSLMAIQDFNQPQHF. The gene calls are TRBV5-1 and TRBJ1-5; D is uncertain. In germline, CDR1 is SGHRS, CDR2 YFSETQ. This CDR3 is built from 17 residues. The V end was cut by 1 base, the J end by 3 bases, with 17 bases between.

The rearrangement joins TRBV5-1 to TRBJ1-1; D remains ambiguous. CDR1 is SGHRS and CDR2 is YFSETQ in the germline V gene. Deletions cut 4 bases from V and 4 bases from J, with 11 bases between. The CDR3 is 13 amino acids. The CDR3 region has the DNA TGCGCCAGCAGCACAGCCTCGGGCACTGAAGCTTTCTTT. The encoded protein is CASSTASGTEAFF. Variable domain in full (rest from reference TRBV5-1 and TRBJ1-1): KAGVTQTPRYLIKTRGQQVTLSCSPISGHRSVSWYQQTPGQGLQFLFEYFSETQRNKGNFPGRFSGRQFSNSRSEMNVSTLELGDSALYLCASSTASGTEAFFGQGTRLTVV.

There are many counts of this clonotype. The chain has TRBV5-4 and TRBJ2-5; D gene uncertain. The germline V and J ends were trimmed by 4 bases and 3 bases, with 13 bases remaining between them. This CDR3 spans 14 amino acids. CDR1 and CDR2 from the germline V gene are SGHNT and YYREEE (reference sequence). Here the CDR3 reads CASSPWTSEETQYF. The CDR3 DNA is TGTGCCAGCAGCCCTTGGACCTCAGAAGAGACCCAGTACTTC.

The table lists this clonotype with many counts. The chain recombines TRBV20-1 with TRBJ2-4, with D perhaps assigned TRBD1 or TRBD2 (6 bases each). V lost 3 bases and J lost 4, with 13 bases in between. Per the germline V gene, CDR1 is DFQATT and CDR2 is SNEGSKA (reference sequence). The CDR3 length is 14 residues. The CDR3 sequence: CSASKRGPKNIQYF. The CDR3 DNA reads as TGCAGTGCTAGTAAACGGGGGCCGAAAAACATTCAGTACTTC.

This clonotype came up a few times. Written as DNA, the CDR3 is TGTGCCTGGAGTGTATGGACTTTGGGGGAAGAGGAGCAGCCCCAGCATTTT. This gives the protein CAWSVWTLGEEEQPQHF. The chain combines TRBV30 with TRBJ1-5; tentative D call: TRBD1 (5 bases). The CDR3 contains 17 residues. V was pared by 0 bases and J by 7 bases, with 22 bases between. Germline values: CDR1 GTSNPN, CDR2 SVGIG (reference sequence).

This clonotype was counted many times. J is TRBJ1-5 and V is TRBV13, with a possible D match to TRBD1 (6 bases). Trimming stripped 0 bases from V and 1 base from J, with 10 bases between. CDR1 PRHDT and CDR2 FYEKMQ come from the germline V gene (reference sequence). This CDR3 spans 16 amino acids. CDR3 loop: CASSLGGGKSNQPQHF. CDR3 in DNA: TGTGCCAGCAGCTTAGGAGGGGGGAAGAGCAATCAGCCCCAGCATTTT.

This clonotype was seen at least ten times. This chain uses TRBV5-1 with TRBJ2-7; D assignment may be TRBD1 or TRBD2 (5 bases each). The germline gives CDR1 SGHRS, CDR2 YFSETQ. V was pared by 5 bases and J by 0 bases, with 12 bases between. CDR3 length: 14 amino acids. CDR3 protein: CASRLGGDSYEQYF. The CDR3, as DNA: TGCGCCAGCAGGCTTGGGGGAGACTCCTACGAGCAGTACTTC.